Following are 18 T cell receptor beta chains from one sample sequenced in a study of cytomegalovirus exposure and HLA in healthy donors. Repertoires were generated with immunoSEQ multiplex PCR, while TCRdb's copy carries only in-frame clones and drops some. The sample includes some 65,000 clones, roughly 94% of them seen just once. Sequenced material: PBMCs. All receptors come from a man younger than 30 in good health and CMV-seropositive.

V gene TRBV20-1 combines with J gene TRBJ2-5; D gene unclear. Trimming took 3 bases from V and 4 from J, leaving 3 bases between them. The CDR3 is 10 residues long. The V gene's germline CDR1 is DFQATT and CDR2 SNEGSKA (reference sequence). CDR3 sequence: CSARRETQYF. In DNA, the CDR3 is TGCAGTGCTAGGAGAGAGACCCAGTACTTC.

V and J are TRBV5-5 and TRBJ1-5, with TRBD1 as a possible D gene (6 bases). The V and J ends lost 4 bases and 5 bases respectively, with 13 bases between them. The V gene's germline CDR1 is SGHKS and CDR2 YYEKEE (reference sequence). CDR3 length: 14 amino acids. This CDR3 is CASSLRQEDQPQHF. CDR3 DNA sequence: TGTGCCAGCAGCCTTAGACAGGAAGATCAGCCCCAGCATTTT. Full variable domain (rest looked up from reference TRBV5-5 and TRBJ1-5): DAGVTQSPTHLIKTRGQQVTLRCSPISGHKSVSWYQQVLGQGPQFIFQYYEKEERGRGNFPDRFSARQFPNYSSELNVNALLLGDSALYLCASSLRQEDQPQHFGDGTRLSIL.

The rearrangement links TRBV4-2 to TRBJ2-3, with 11 bases lining up with TRBD2. Germline lookup yields CDR1 LGHNA and CDR2 YNFKEQ. The CDR3 length is 17 residues. Trimming removed 4 bases from V and 3 bases from J; junction bases left unmatched: 9. CDR3 sequence (DNA): TGTGCCAGCAGCCGATCCCCCTTAGCGGGAGGGACAGATACGCAGTATTTT. Its protein product is CASSRSPLAGGTDTQYF.

The chain uses TRBV29-1 and TRBJ1-1; 8 nucleotides align to TRBD1. The CDR3 has 12 residues. The V gene end was trimmed by 3 bases and the J gene end by 3 bases; junction bases not matched to a gene: 0. Per germline, CDR1 SQVTM and CDR2 ANQGSEA. Here the CDR3 reads CSVDRGHTEAFF. DNA of the CDR3: TGCAGCGTTGACAGGGGGCACACTGAAGCTTTCTTT. Filled out from reference TRBV29-1 and TRBJ1-1, the complete variable domain reads SAVISQKPSRDICQRGTSLTIQCQVDSQVTMMFWYRQQPGQSLTLIATANQGSEATYESGFVIDKFPISRPNLTFSTLTVSNMSPEDSSIYLCSVDRGHTEAFFGQGTRLTVV.

This rearrangement joins TRBV18 to TRBJ2-1, with unresolved D. Germline lookup yields CDR1 KGHSH and CDR2 LQKENI. V was shortened by 0 bases and J by 2 bases, with 5 bases between the two germline ends. CDR3 length: 14 amino acids. CDR3 nucleotides: TGTGCCAGCTCACCACCGTCCGCCTACAATGAGCAGTTCTTC. Its translation: CASSPPSAYNEQFF.

This clone was seen only a few times. The V gene is TRBV4-1, the J gene TRBJ2-7, with D tentatively TRBD1 (5 bases). CDR1 and CDR2 from the germline V gene are MGHRA and YSYEKL. The CDR3 runs 15 residues. V was pared by 0 bases and J by 5 bases, with 14 bases between. Here the CDR3 DNA reads TGCGCCAGCAGCCAAGAGTCGGCCCAGGGCCACGAGCAGTACTTC. It specifies CASSQESAQGHEQYF.

This chain joins TRBV15 and TRBJ2-6; the match to TRBD1 covers 9 bases. Germline assignment: CDR1 LNHNV and CDR2 YYDKDF (reference sequence). This CDR3 region has 17 residues. Germline trimming cut 3 bases from V and 0 bases from J; bases unmatched to any gene: 3. The CDR3 region is CATSRGQGDSGANVLTF. As DNA, the CDR3 is TGTGCCACCAGCAGGGGACAGGGAGACTCTGGGGCCAACGTCCTGACTTTC.

V gene TRBV5-1 combines with J gene TRBJ2-5, with D perhaps matching TRBD1 (6 bases). This CDR3 region has 15 residues. The germline gives CDR1 SGHRS, CDR2 YFSETQ. V was cut by 0 bases and J by 2 bases, with 11 bases left in between. The CDR3 bases are TGCGCCAGCAGCTTGGTGACAGGCTTACAAGAGACCCAGTACTTC. Translated: CASSLVTGLQETQYF.

The V gene is TRBV2, the J gene TRBJ1-5; tentatively, D is TRBD1 (5 bases). The CDR3 is made up of 14 amino acids. CDR1 SNHLY and CDR2 FYNNEI come from the germline V gene. Trimming took 3 bases from V and 5 from J, leaving 11 bases between them. The DNA of the CDR3 is TGTGCCAGCAGTGAGGGATCAGGGCATCAGCCCCAGCATTTT. It translates to CASSEGSGHQPQHF.

This chain links TRBV6-5 with TRBJ2-7; TRBD2 aligns across 8 bases. Germline assignment: CDR1 MNHEY and CDR2 SVGAGI. CDR3 size: 16 residues. The J segment lost 3 bases and the V segment lost 2 bases, leaving 9 bases of the junction unmatched. The CDR3 loop reads CASSYGAGRGDYEQYF. CDR3 coding DNA: TGTGCCAGCAGTTACGGGGCCGGGCGGGGGGACTACGAGCAGTACTTC.

The genes are TRBV2 and TRBJ1-1; 7 nucleotides line up with TRBD1. This CDR3 has 14 residues. Germline CDR1 and CDR2: SNHLY and FYNNEI. Trimming removed 6 bases from V and 2 bases from J; junction bases left unmatched: 6. CDR3 coding DNA: TGTGCCAGCAGCCGTGGACAGGCAAACACTGAAGCTTTCTTT. Protein product: CASSRGQANTEAFF.

The table lists this clone with a count of one. V usage is TRBV10-1 and J usage is TRBJ2-2, with TRBD1 as a possible D gene (6 bases). Trimming left V 6 bases short and J 5 bases short, with 13 bases between. CDR3 size: 14 residues. Germline assignment: CDR1 WNHNN and CDR2 SYGVQD (reference sequence). This chain's CDR3 is CASRPTRGTGELFF. In nucleotides, the CDR3 is TGCGCCAGCAGGCCAACAAGGGGGACCGGGGAGCTGTTTTTT.

V and J are TRBV11-3 and TRBJ2-1; a weak D match, TRBD1 (6 bases). V was trimmed by 5 bases and J by 3 bases, leaving 11 bases between them. The CDR3 is 14 residues long. Germline V gene sequence: CDR1 SGHNT, CDR2 YENEEA. The CDR3 is CASSPLTGYNEQFF. Here the CDR3 DNA reads TGTGCCAGCAGCCCCCTGACAGGCTACAATGAGCAGTTCTTC.

This clone showed up just once. The V and J genes are TRBV4-1 and TRBJ2-5; 8 nucleotides match TRBD2. This CDR3 spans 15 amino acids. With V trimmed by 1 base and J by 4 bases, 5 bases remained unmatched. Per germline, CDR1 MGHRA and CDR2 YSYEKL. CDR3 in DNA: TGCGCCAGCAGCCAAGCGATGGCGGGGGGAGAGACCCAGTACTTC. This translates into CASSQAMAGGETQYF.

This chain joins TRBV29-1 and TRBJ2-3; 8 bases map to TRBD1. Germline assignment: CDR1 SQVTM and CDR2 ANQGSEA. With 7 bases clipped from V and 0 bases from J, the junction kept 6 bases outside the gene matches. CDR3 length equals 14 residues. CDR3 region: CSAPTGVSTDTQYF. The CDR3 DNA is TGCAGCGCCCCGACAGGGGTTAGCACAGATACGCAGTATTTT.

This clone has just one count. The genes are TRBV5-6 and TRBJ2-6, with TRBD1 identical over 7 bases. The J segment lost 2 bases and the V segment lost 2 bases, leaving 4 bases of the junction unmatched. CDR1 and CDR2 from the germline V gene are SGHDT and YYEEEE. The CDR3 contains 16 residues. CDR3 residues: CASSLLDRAGANVLTF. The CDR3, as DNA: TGTGCCAGCAGCTTACTCGACAGGGCTGGGGCCAACGTCCTGACTTTC.

CDR3 in DNA: TGTGCCAGCTCACCAAAGGACACGAACTTCTTC. Amino acid sequence: CASSPKDTNFF. The V call is TRBV18, the J call TRBJ2-1, with D tentatively TRBD1 (5 bases). In germline, CDR1 is KGHSH, CDR2 LQKENI. The V end lost 2 bases, the J end lost 16 bases, and 12 bases lay between the germline ends. The CDR3 runs 11 residues.

V and J are TRBV5-1 and TRBJ2-3; 10 bases fit TRBD2. CDR3 length: 16 residues. The germline gives CDR1 SGHRS, CDR2 YFSETQ. V dropped 5 bases and J dropped 4; count of bases not matched to a gene: 10. The CDR3 nucleotides read TGCGCCAGCAGACTTGCCGGGACTAGCGAGTCAGATACGCAGTATTTT. It encodes CASRLAGTSESDTQYF.